This T cell receptor beta chain was observed in a study of blood T cell repertoires in COVID-19. The sample holds a few counts of this clone. Using immunoSEQ multiplex PCR, the repertoire was profiled, and TCRdb retains in-frame clones only, with some absent. The table has roughly 160,000 clones, approximately 80% seen once; the top ten hold about 12%. Per germline, CDR1 LNHDA and CDR2 SQIVND (reference sequence). V was clipped by 2 bases and J by 5 bases, with 12 bases between them. The CDR3 loop spans 14 amino acids. The sample comprised PBMCs or T cells enriched from blood (not recorded which). The rearrangement joins TRBV19 to TRBJ1-2, with unresolved D. The TCR sequence derives from a man in his fifties or sixties who had recovered from COVID-19. CDR3 sequence: CASSISSGSYGYTF. In DNA form, the CDR3 reads TGTGCCAGTAGTATATCGTCGGGGTCTTATGGCTACACCTTC.